The 32 T cell receptor beta chains below come from one sample, sequenced in a study of blood T cell repertoires in COVID-19. Measured with immunoSEQ multiplex PCR; TCRdb has only the in-frame clones, and not every one. Found here are 250,000 or so clones, approximately 91% of them singletons; the top ten hold under 0.95%. Source material: peripheral blood. These receptors were collected from a woman in her 30s with acute or convalescent COVID-19.

V gene TRBV27 combines with J gene TRBJ2-5; TRBD1 aligns across 7 bases. V shed 1 base and J 5 bases; nucleotides not matched to a gene: 1. The CDR3 runs to 13 residues. CDR1 MNHEY and CDR2 SMNVEV come from the germline V gene (reference sequence). In DNA, the CDR3 is TGTGCCAGCAGTTTATTACAGGGGGAGACCCAGTACTTC. This gives the protein CASSLLQGETQYF.

This sequence joins TRBV29-1 and TRBJ2-1, with TRBD2 as a possible D gene (6 bases). The CDR3 is 10 amino acids. Germline CDR1 is SQVTM and CDR2 is ANQGSEA. V shed 7 bases and J shed 13 bases, with 14 bases lying between them. CDR3 in amino acids: CSAVGGPQFF. For the CDR3, the DNA is TGCAGCGCTGTGGGAGGCCCACAGTTCTTC.

This clone was seen a single time. The V gene is TRBV15, the J gene TRBJ1-4, with D perhaps matching TRBD1 (6 bases). The V gene lost 10 bases and the J gene lost 4 bases, with 13 bases spanning the gap. Germline V gene lookup returns CDR1 LNHNV and CDR2 YYDKDF (reference sequence). The CDR3 consists of 13 residues. The CDR3 is CASVQGYNEKLFF. The CDR3 nucleotides are TGTGCCAGCGTACAGGGCTATAATGAAAAACTGTTTTTT.

This chain joins TRBV15 and TRBJ2-1, with 7 nucleotides matching TRBD1. The CDR3 sequence is 12 residues long. V dropped 5 bases and J dropped 8; count of bases not matched to a gene: 3. The V gene's germline CDR1 is LNHNV and CDR2 YYDKDF (reference sequence). The CDR3 is CATSARGYEQFF. CDR3 DNA: TGTGCCACCAGCGCCAGGGGGTATGAGCAGTTCTTC.

In this sample, this clone turned up a few times. The chain uses TRBV19 and TRBJ2-5; TRBD1 agrees at 8 bases. This CDR3 is 14 amino acids long. The V gene end was trimmed by 1 base and the J gene end by 5 bases; junction bases not matched to a gene: 3. Germline CDR1 is LNHDA and CDR2 is SQIVND (reference sequence). The CDR3 protein is CASSIGQGIETQYF. As DNA, the CDR3 is TGTGCCAGTAGTATAGGACAGGGGATCGAGACCCAGTACTTC.

V is TRBV10-3 and J is TRBJ2-3; the D gene is possibly TRBD1 (6 bases). Trimming pared 10 bases from V and 0 bases from J, leaving 17 bases between. Germline CDR1 is ENHRY and CDR2 is SYGVKD. The CDR3 length is 15 residues. CDR3 DNA: TGTGCCACAGGGGTCCGGGACCCTAGCACAGATACGCAGTATTTT. Encoded protein: CATGVRDPSTDTQYF.

As concerns this clone: The same CDR3 can be traced to other DNA sequences in this sample. The chain carries TRBV7-2 and TRBJ2-1; 7 nucleotides match TRBD2. Germline-derived CDR1 and CDR2 are SGHTA and FQGNSA. The length of the CDR3 is 14 residues. The J segment lost 6 bases and the V segment lost 1 base, leaving 3 bases of the junction unmatched. CDR3 region: CASSLGTSGNEQFF. For the CDR3, the DNA is TGTGCCAGCAGCTTAGGGACTAGTGGCAATGAGCAGTTCTTC. The whole variable domain, filled in from reference TRBV7-2 and TRBJ2-1, reads GAGVSQSPSNKVTEKGKDVELRCDPISGHTALYWYRQSLGQGLEFLIYFQGNSAPDKSGLPSDRFSAERTGGSVSTLTIQRTQQEDSAVYLCASSLGTSGNEQFFGPGTRLTVL.

The gene calls are TRBV4-1 and TRBJ2-3; 10 bases are shared with TRBD2. V lost 3 bases and J lost 1; bases outside the gene matches: 22. There are 22 residues in the CDR3. Germline loops: CDR1 MGHRA, CDR2 YSYEKL. The chain's CDR3 is CASSQWILPGLARGGGTDTQYF. As DNA, the CDR3 is TGCGCCAGCAGCCAGTGGATTCTCCCGGGACTAGCGCGAGGAGGAGGCACAGATACGCAGTATTTT.

This chain connects TRBV2 to TRBJ2-3; D is possibly TRBD2 (5 bases). V dropped 5 bases and J dropped 4 bases, with 13 bases sitting between them. CDR3 length: 14 amino acids. Germline V gene data show CDR1 as SNHLY and CDR2 as FYNNEI. The CDR3 nucleotides are TGTGCCAGCAGTTCCGAACTAGTAGCAGATACGCAGTATTTT. This translates into CASSSELVADTQYF.

The chain links TRBV13 to TRBJ1-2; TRBD1 might be the D (6 bases). The germline V and J ends were trimmed by 4 bases and 4 bases, with 22 bases remaining between them. Per germline, CDR1 PRHDT and CDR2 FYEKMQ (reference sequence). There are 17 residues in the CDR3. CDR3 region: CASSSSHFGTTLYGYTF. For the CDR3, the DNA is TGTGCCAGCAGCTCCTCCCATTTTGGGACAACTCTCTATGGCTACACCTTC.

The chain has TRBV12-5 and TRBJ2-1, with D possibly being TRBD1 (6 bases). With 2 bases removed from V and 2 bases from J, the gap between germline ends came to 16 bases. CDR1 LGHNT and CDR2 FRNRAP come from the germline V gene. The CDR3 is 17 residues long. This CDR3 is CASGLRAPQGTYNEQFF. In DNA, the CDR3 is TGTGCTAGTGGTTTGAGGGCCCCCCAGGGGACCTACAATGAGCAGTTCTTC.

The rearrangement uses TRBV6-6 and TRBJ2-4; the D is unclear. The CDR3 has 13 residues. Trimming took 0 bases from V and 9 from J, leaving 9 bases between them. CDR1 is MNHNY and CDR2 is SVGAGI in the germline V gene (reference sequence). CDR3 DNA: TGTGCCAGCAGTTACTCGGAGTTCGGCATTCAGTACTTC. Translated, it gives CASSYSEFGIQYF.

The chain joins TRBV6-6 to TRBJ2-5; D call uncertain. The V gene lost 5 bases and the J gene lost 3 bases, with 13 bases spanning the gap. The CDR3 runs to 14 residues. In germline, CDR1 is MNHNY, CDR2 SVGAGI (reference sequence). CDR3 residues: CASSSPEVEETQYF. CDR3 DNA: TGTGCCAGCAGTAGTCCAGAGGTCGAAGAGACCCAGTACTTC.

The DNA for the CDR3 is TGTGCCAGCAGTTACTCAGGGGATAGCAATCAGCCCCAGCATTTT. Translation: CASSYSGDSNQPQHF. This chain uses TRBV6-5 with TRBJ1-5, with D perhaps matching TRBD1 (5 bases). V was clipped by 0 bases and J by 0 bases, with 6 bases between them. The CDR3 length is 15 residues. Germline assignment: CDR1 MNHEY and CDR2 SVGAGI.

The J gene is TRBJ1-1, the V gene TRBV14, with D hard to call. Trimming removed 4 bases at V and 4 bases at J, with 10 bases between. Germline V gives CDR1 SGHDN, CDR2 FVKESK. The CDR3 has 13 residues. CDR3 sequence (DNA): TGTGCCAGCAGCCCCAGGTTGGGCACTGAAGCTTTCTTT. Residues: CASSPRLGTEAFF.

The chain carries TRBV7-6 and TRBJ1-1; D is undetermined. V shed 1 base and J shed 3 bases, with 9 bases lying between them. The CDR3 loop spans 14 amino acids. Germline V gene sequence: CDR1 SGHVS, CDR2 FNYEAQ. Written as DNA, the CDR3 is TGTGCCAGCAGCTTAGAAGTGGGAGACACTGAAGCTTTCTTT. Residues: CASSLEVGDTEAFF.

The rearrangement uses TRBV9 and TRBJ1-2; 7 positions match TRBD1. After removal of 3 bases from V and 3 bases from J, the junction contained 8 bases not matched to a gene. The length of the CDR3 is 15 residues. The germline V gene has CDR1 SGDLS and CDR2 YYNGEE. The CDR3 sequence is CASSEDRELYYGYTF. Here the CDR3 DNA reads TGTGCCAGCAGCGAAGACAGGGAACTCTACTATGGCTACACCTTC.

V is TRBV7-9 and J is TRBJ1-5; D is perhaps TRBD1 (6 bases). Germline V gene sequence: CDR1 SEHNR, CDR2 FQNEAQ (reference sequence). The CDR3 covers 14 residues. The ends were cut back, 5 bases at V and 5 bases at J, with 13 bases in the middle. The DNA of the CDR3 is TGTGCCAGCAGCGCCGGCCAGGGGTATCAGCCCCAGCATTTT. This gives the protein CASSAGQGYQPQHF.

CDR3 protein: CASSQIQGAVETQYF. Written as DNA, the CDR3 is TGTGCCAGCAGCCAGATACAGGGGGCGGTGGAGACCCAGTACTTC. The genes are TRBV5-6 and TRBJ2-5; 9 bases align to TRBD1. Germline V gives CDR1 SGHDT, CDR2 YYEEEE. Trimming removed 4 bases from V and 5 bases from J; junction bases left unmatched: 9. The CDR3 length is 15 residues.

The V and J genes are TRBV7-8 and TRBJ1-4; D may be TRBD1 (5 bases). Trimming stripped 7 bases from V and 4 bases from J, with 13 bases between. Germline values: CDR1 SGHVS, CDR2 FQNEAQ. The CDR3 loop spans 14 amino acids. This chain's CDR3 is CASTARDYNEKLFF. CDR3 nucleotide sequence: TGTGCCAGCACGGCCAGGGACTATAATGAAAAACTGTTTTTT.

CDR3 sequence reads: CASSPVERLHTVYNEQFF. DNA of the CDR3: TGTGCCAGCAGCCCGGTCGAGAGACTCCATACGGTATACAATGAGCAGTTCTTC. The gene calls are TRBV5-6 and TRBJ2-1; no clear D gene. CDR3 size: 18 residues. Germline V gene sequence: CDR1 SGHDT, CDR2 YYEEEE. V was trimmed by 4 bases and J by 4 bases, leaving 24 bases between them.

The chain recombines TRBV11-1 with TRBJ2-1; 11 bases are a match to TRBD2. J was trimmed by 6 bases and V by 5 bases; bases with no gene match: 6. The length of the CDR3 is 15 residues. Germline CDR1 is SGHAT and CDR2 is FQDESV (reference sequence). CDR3 sequence: CASSPGLAGSNEQFF. The DNA of the CDR3 is TGTGCCAGCAGCCCAGGACTAGCGGGTAGCAATGAGCAGTTCTTC.

This chain connects TRBV25-1 to TRBJ2-7; 7 bases are shared with TRBD1. The germline V gene has CDR1 MGHDK and CDR2 SYGVNS. This CDR3 contains 14 residues. The ends lost 8 bases at V and 2 bases at J; junction bases unmatched: 9. The CDR3 region is CASATLGTAYEQYF. The CDR3 DNA follows: TGTGCCAGCGCAACCCTTGGGACAGCCTACGAGCAGTACTTC.

The genes are TRBV6-6 and TRBJ1-1; possibly TRBD1 for D (5 bases). CDR1 is MNHNY and CDR2 is SVGAGI in the germline V gene (reference sequence). This CDR3 spans 10 amino acids. V lost 10 bases, J lost 8 bases, and 11 bases lay in between. CDR3 coding DNA: TGTGCCAACTTGACAGTGGAAGCTTTCTTT. Translation: CANLTVEAFF.

This chain uses TRBV11-2 with TRBJ2-7; 8 bases match TRBD2. The J segment lost 3 bases and the V segment lost 6 bases, leaving 13 bases of the junction unmatched. Germline CDR1 and CDR2: SGHAT and FQNNGV. CDR3 length: 16 residues. The DNA for the CDR3 is TGTGCCAGCAGACTAGCTTCTGCGGCGGGAGGCTACGAGCAGTACTTC. Translated, it gives CASRLASAAGGYEQYF. The entire variable domain, with the rest obtained from reference TRBV11-2 and TRBJ2-7, is as follows: EAGVAQSPRYKIIEKRQSVAFWCNPISGHATLYWYQQILGQGPKLLIQFQNNGVVDDSQLPKDRFSAERLKGVDSTLKIQPAKLEDSAVYLCASRLASAAGGYEQYFGPGTRLTVT.

The chain carries TRBV10-3 and TRBJ1-1; 9 bases fit TRBD1. The CDR3 sequence is 15 residues long. Germline values: CDR1 ENHRY, CDR2 SYGVKD. Losses at the gene ends were 5 bases for V and 1 base for J; bases not matched to a gene: 5. This CDR3 reads CAISMGDRANTEAFF. CDR3 DNA sequence: TGTGCCATCAGTATGGGGGACAGGGCGAACACTGAAGCTTTCTTT.

This clone has just a few counts. CDR3 in amino acids: CASSWRQGSYGYTF. The DNA for the CDR3 is TGTGCCAGCAGCTGGAGACAGGGATCTTATGGCTACACCTTC. The V gene is TRBV7-2, the J gene TRBJ1-2; 7 bases line up with TRBD1. This CDR3 spans 14 amino acids. Trimming at V came to 4 bases and at J to 5 bases, leaving 7 bases not matched to a gene. From germline, CDR1 is SGHTA and CDR2 FQGNSA. The variable domain in full, completed from reference TRBV7-2 and TRBJ1-2, reads GAGVSQSPSNKVTEKGKDVELRCDPISGHTALYWYRQSLGQGLEFLIYFQGNSAPDKSGLPSDRFSAERTGGSVSTLTIQRTQQEDSAVYLCASSWRQGSYGYTFGSGTRLTVV.

The rearrangement links TRBV2 to TRBJ2-5, with 13 bases matching TRBD2. There are 19 residues in the CDR3. The junction had 9 bases not matched to a gene; V was cut back by 0 bases and J by 2 bases. Germline lookup yields CDR1 SNHLY and CDR2 FYNNEI. CDR3 sequence (DNA): TGTGCCAGCAGTGAAGCGGCGGAGGGGACTAGCGGGGCTCAAGAGACCCAGTACTTC. Encoded protein: CASSEAAEGTSGAQETQYF.

This sequence joins TRBV9 and TRBJ2-7; no firm D call. The germline V and J ends were trimmed by 0 bases and 0 bases, with 10 bases remaining between them. CDR1 and CDR2 from the germline V gene are SGDLS and YYNGEE. The CDR3 has 15 residues. The CDR3 DNA is TGTGCCAGCAGCGTAGCGAGCGCGTTCTCCTACGAGCAGTACTTC. It encodes CASSVASAFSYEQYF. Together with reference TRBV9 and TRBJ2-7, the CDR3 gives the full variable domain: DSGVTQTPKHLITATGQRVTLRCSPRSGDLSVYWYQQSLDQGLQFLIQYYNGEERAKGNILERFSAQQFPDLHSELNLSSLELGDSALYFCASSVASAFSYEQYFGPGTRLTVT.

This sequence joins TRBV5-1 and TRBJ2-1; 7 bases are a match to TRBD2. The CDR3 loop spans 19 amino acids. Germline V gene data show CDR1 as SGHRS and CDR2 as YFSETQ. V gave up 5 bases and J gave up 8 bases; unmatched junction bases: 25. The CDR3 is CASSSTRTSVPRSIDEQFF. For the CDR3, the DNA is TGCGCCAGCAGTTCAACCCGTACTAGCGTCCCAAGGAGTATCGATGAGCAGTTCTTC.

The chain combines TRBV5-8 with TRBJ2-1; a possible D gene is TRBD2 (7 bases). This CDR3 is 16 amino acids long. The V gene lost 2 bases and the J gene lost 0 bases, with 12 bases spanning the gap. Germline V gene data show CDR1 as SGHTS and CDR2 as YDEGEE. The CDR3 is CASSFWGGFSYNEQFF. The CDR3 bases are TGTGCCAGCAGCTTTTGGGGGGGCTTCTCCTACAATGAGCAGTTCTTC.

The J gene is TRBJ1-2, the V gene TRBV5-6; D uncertain. Per the germline V gene, CDR1 is SGHDT and CDR2 is YYEEEE. The V end lost 4 bases, the J end lost 5 bases, and 9 bases lay between the germline ends. This CDR3 is 12 amino acids long. The CDR3 spells CASSGQMYGYTF. The CDR3 DNA reads as TGTGCCAGCAGCGGTCAGATGTATGGCTACACCTTC.